These 25 T cell receptor beta chains originate from one sample sequenced in a study of Graves' ophthalmopathy and Graves' hyperthyroidism. The authors amplified TCR beta CDR3 regions, and they did so from RNA transcripts for repertoire sequencing. First-round RT-PCR with HTBI primers preceded a second-round multiplex PCR. TCRdb re-analysed the multiplex PCR reads in MiXCR, keeping a single row per CDR3 protein. The data hold 240,000 or so distinct CDR3 sequences, with roughly 50% observed a single time. The sample taken for sequencing was peripheral blood. The receptors were sampled from an adult man with Graves' ophthalmopathy.

The table lists this clonotype with a few counts. The CDR3 DNA follows: TGCGCCAGCAGTGAGTTCGAGACAGGGGCGAGTGAGCAGTACTTC. Translation gives CASSEFETGASEQYF. The chain links TRBV10-2 to TRBJ2-7; the match to TRBD1 covers 8 bases. CDR3 size: 15 residues. After removal of 1 base from V and 7 bases from J, the junction contained 9 bases not matched to a gene. Germline CDR1 is WSHSY and CDR2 is SAAADI.

This clonotype occurred many times. This chain links TRBV10-3 with TRBJ2-2; TRBD2 matches 9 bases. Germline values: CDR1 ENHRY, CDR2 SYGVKD. The CDR3 has 16 amino acids. V gave up 10 bases and J gave up 5 bases; unmatched junction bases: 14. The CDR3 is CATQPPGLARTGELFF. The CDR3 DNA reads TGTGCCACCCAGCCCCCGGGACTAGCAAGGACCGGGGAGCTGTTTTTT.

The chain is built from TRBV7-2 and TRBJ2-5; tentative D call: TRBD2 (5 bases). Between the trimmed V and J ends, which lost 7 bases and 5 bases, there was a span of 17 bases. The CDR3 extends over 14 amino acids. In germline, CDR1 is SGHTA, CDR2 FQGNSA. CDR3 coding DNA: TGTGCCAGCACCTTGGACTCGACGGTTGAGACCCAGTACTTC. Encoded protein: CASTLDSTVETQYF.

This clonotype has a handful of counts. This chain uses TRBV7-9 with TRBJ1-2, with D possibly being TRBD1 (5 bases). Trimming left V 2 bases short and J 4 bases short, with 11 bases between. CDR3 length equals 14 residues. CDR1 and CDR2 (germline): SEHNR, FQNEAQ (reference sequence). The CDR3: CASSLQGGGYGYTF. In nucleotides, the CDR3 is TGTGCCAGCAGCTTACAGGGTGGGGGCTATGGCTACACCTTC. The full variable domain, its missing parts supplied by reference TRBV7-9 and TRBJ1-2, is DTGVSQNPRHKITKRGQNVTFRCDPISEHNRLYWYRQTLGQGPEFLTYFQNEAQLEKSRLLSDRFSAERPKGSFSTLEIQRTEQGDSAMYLCASSLQGGGYGYTFGSGTRLTVV.

This chain joins TRBV2 and TRBJ2-5, with 12 bases matching TRBD2. CDR1 and CDR2 from the germline V gene are SNHLY and FYNNEI. V lost 7 bases and J lost 5; bases outside the gene matches: 5. This CDR3 contains 14 residues. CDR3 amino acids: CASTLGTSGETQYF. The CDR3, as DNA: TGTGCCAGCACCCTAGGGACTAGCGGGGAGACCCAGTACTTC.

The chain has TRBV5-5 and TRBJ2-2; D perhaps matches TRBD1 (6 bases). Germline lookup yields CDR1 SGHKS and CDR2 YYEKEE (reference sequence). The CDR3 covers 13 residues. V was cut by 2 bases and J by 7 bases, with 9 bases left in between. CDR3 DNA sequence: TGTGCCAGCAGCTTCCAGGGGTTCGGGGAGCTGTTTTTT. Residues: CASSFQGFGELFF.

V is TRBV20-1 and J is TRBJ2-5; no clear D. CDR1 DFQATT and CDR2 SNEGSKA come from the germline V gene (reference sequence). This CDR3 comprises 13 residues. V was cut by 7 bases and J by 1 base, with 13 bases left in between. CDR3 nucleotides: TGCAGTGTTGGGGATAGGGCCCAAGAGACCCAGTACTTC. Its translation: CSVGDRAQETQYF.

The chain employs TRBV7-8 and TRBJ2-7, with D uncertain. The CDR3 has 14 amino acids. In germline, CDR1 is SGHVS, CDR2 FQNEAQ. V was cut by 2 bases and J by 2 bases, with 10 bases left in between. The CDR3 DNA reads TGTGCCAGCAGCTTAAGTCACAGCCCCTACGAGCAGTACTTC. Protein sequence: CASSLSHSPYEQYF.

The chain is built from TRBV7-4 and TRBJ2-5, with 7 bases that match TRBD1. The junction had 4 bases not matched to a gene; V was cut back by 2 bases and J by 4 bases. The CDR3 length is 14 residues. From germline, CDR1 is SGHVT and CDR2 SQSDAQ. The CDR3 reads CASSLQGVGETQYF. In nucleotides, the CDR3 is TGTGCCAGCAGCTTACAGGGGGTAGGAGAGACCCAGTACTTC.

This clonotype was recorded many times. The CDR3 region is CASSSPGAEDEQYF. The CDR3 region has the DNA TGTGCCAGCAGCTCCCCCGGGGCAGAGGACGAGCAGTACTTC. The chain carries TRBV7-8 and TRBJ2-7; either TRBD1 or TRBD2 may fit D (5 bases each). V was cut by 4 bases and J by 5 bases, with 15 bases left in between. This CDR3 comprises 14 residues. The germline V gene has CDR1 SGHVS and CDR2 FQNEAQ.

A single count supports this clonotype. This rearrangement joins TRBV4-1 to TRBJ1-1; D is possibly TRBD1 (5 bases). Germline-derived CDR1 and CDR2 are MGHRA and YSYEKL. Trimming shortened V by 1 base and J by 4 bases, and 7 bases separated the two germline ends. The CDR3 spans 13 residues. This CDR3 reads CASSQAGTTEAFF. The CDR3, as DNA: TGCGCCAGCAGCCAAGCAGGGACCACTGAAGCTTTCTTT.

The chain carries TRBV29-1 and TRBJ2-7; D might be TRBD1 (5 bases). Germline CDR1 is SQVTM and CDR2 is ANQGSEA. This CDR3 is 12 amino acids long. Trimming left V 3 bases short and J 2 bases short, with 8 bases between. The chain's CDR3 is CSVEDIAYEQYF. CDR3 nucleotide sequence: TGCAGCGTTGAGGACATCGCCTACGAGCAGTACTTC.

The chain couples TRBV5-1 to TRBJ2-7; either TRBD1 or TRBD2 may fit D (6 bases each). This CDR3 has 13 amino acids. Germline V lookup: CDR1 SGHRS, CDR2 YFSETQ. V dropped 7 bases and J dropped 6 bases, with 17 bases sitting between them. Here the CDR3 reads CASGGDNRAEQYF. CDR3 nucleotides: TGCGCCAGCGGCGGGGACAATCGCGCCGAGCAGTACTTC. Full variable domain (rest looked up from reference TRBV5-1 and TRBJ2-7): KAGVTQTPRYLIKTRGQQVTLSCSPISGHRSVSWYQQTPGQGLQFLFEYFSETQRNKGNFPGRFSGRQFSNSRSEMNVSTLELGDSALYLCASGGDNRAEQYFGPGTRLTVT.

This clonotype was seen just once. This rearrangement joins TRBV20-1 to TRBJ2-2; 10 bases agree with TRBD2. The ends lost 6 bases at V and 5 bases at J; junction bases unmatched: 9. The CDR3 consists of 15 residues. Germline V gene sequence: CDR1 DFQATT, CDR2 SNEGSKA (reference sequence). CDR3 residues: CSALYSGGYTGELFF. CDR3 coding DNA: TGCAGTGCACTATATAGCGGGGGGTATACCGGGGAGCTGTTTTTT.

The table lists this clonotype with a few counts. J is TRBJ2-5 and V is TRBV7-6; D is perhaps TRBD1 or TRBD2 (5 bases each). CDR3 length: 13 residues. Trimming took off 4 bases at V and 2 bases at J, with 8 bases between the two ends. Per the germline V gene, CDR1 is SGHVS and CDR2 is FNYEAQ. As DNA, the CDR3 is TGTGCCAGCAGCTCGGGACCACAAGAGACCCAGTACTTC. This gives the protein CASSSGPQETQYF. Supplemented by reference TRBV7-6 and TRBJ2-5, the full variable domain reads GAGVSQSPRYKVTKRGQDVALRCDPISGHVSLYWYRQALGQGPEFLTYFNYEAQQDKSGLPNDRFSAERPEGSISTLTIQRTEQRDSAMYRCASSSGPQETQYFGPGTRLLVL.

This clonotype was detected a few times. The chain couples TRBV11-2 to TRBJ1-2; TRBD1 matches at 8 bases. This CDR3 spans 14 amino acids. Germline CDR1 is SGHAT and CDR2 is FQNNGV. With V trimmed by 5 bases and J by 7 bases, 9 bases remained unmatched. The CDR3 DNA follows: TGTGCCAGCAGCGGCCGACAGGGGCAATCTGGCTACACCTTC. Residues: CASSGRQGQSGYTF.

A word on this clonotype: A junction boundary mismatches the germline segment, possibly from a read error. V gene TRBV2 combines with J gene TRBJ2-2, with a tentative D call TRBD1 (5 bases). Germline lookup yields CDR1 SNHLY and CDR2 FYNNEI. CDR3 length: 14 residues. CDR3 DNA sequence: TGTGCCAGCAGTGTTCAGGGCAACATCGGGGAGCTGTTTTTT. Its translation is CASSVQGNIGELFF.

V and J are TRBV6-5 and TRBJ1-5; the D is unclear. Per the germline V gene, CDR1 is MNHEY and CDR2 is SVGAGI. The V and J ends lost 0 bases and 9 bases respectively, with 9 bases between them. The CDR3 has 13 amino acids. The CDR3 region has the DNA TGTGCCAGCAGTTACTCTTCCGATTGGCCCCAGCATTTT. The encoded protein is CASSYSSDWPQHF.

V gene TRBV7-9 combines with J gene TRBJ2-5, with 8 bases identical to TRBD1. The length of the CDR3 is 11 residues. V shed 5 bases and J 11 bases; nucleotides not matched to a gene: 4. Germline CDR1 and CDR2: SEHNR and FQNEAQ (reference sequence). CDR3 bases: TGTGCCAGCAGCCGACAGGGGAATCAGTACTTC. This codes for CASSRQGNQYF.

Remarks on this clonotype: Possible read error: a much larger clone is one base away. The chain is built from TRBV2 and TRBJ1-1; no clear D. Trimming cost V 4 bases and J 2 bases, with 14 bases left between them. The germline gives CDR1 SNHLY, CDR2 FYNNEI. This CDR3 is built from 15 residues. CDR3 sequence: CASSGRESPNTEAFF. The CDR3 DNA reads TGTGCCAGCAGTGGACGCGAATCTCCCAACACTGAAGCTTTCTTT.

The chain recombines TRBV10-3 with TRBJ1-2, with no clear D. CDR1 ENHRY and CDR2 SYGVKD come from the germline V gene. CDR3 size: 13 residues. V lost 5 bases, J lost 6 bases, and 13 bases lay in between. The CDR3 here is CAISYSVGNGYTF. CDR3 bases: TGTGCCATCAGTTACTCGGTCGGGAATGGCTACACCTTC.

This clonotype was observed a few times. This chain links TRBV27 with TRBJ1-6; no definite D call. V dropped 5 bases and J dropped 7 bases, with 9 bases sitting between them. CDR3 length: 13 amino acids. CDR1 is MNHEY and CDR2 is SMNVEV in the germline V gene (reference sequence). CDR3 sequence reads: CASSPRTNSPLHF. The CDR3 DNA reads TGTGCCAGCAGTCCCCGGACCAATTCACCCCTCCACTTT.

CDR3 DNA: TGTGCCAGTTTCGATTTTGGGTCCTACGAGCAGTACTTC. Translating it yields CASFDFGSYEQYF. The J gene is TRBJ2-7, the V gene TRBV19; no definite D call. The CDR3 length is 13 residues. Looked up from germline, CDR1 is LNHDA and CDR2 is SQIVND (reference sequence). V was trimmed by 8 bases and J by 1 base, leaving 12 bases between them. The variable domain in full, with the rest retrieved from reference TRBV19 and TRBJ2-7, is DGGITQSPKYLFRKEGQNVTLSCEQNLNHDAMYWYRQDPGQGLRLIYYSQIVNDFQKGDIAEGYSVSREKKESFPLTVTSAQKNPTAFYLCASFDFGSYEQYFGPGTRLTVT.

This clonotype was counted a few times. V and J are TRBV7-9 and TRBJ1-4; D is perhaps TRBD1 (5 bases). Germline CDR1 and CDR2: SEHNR and FQNEAQ (reference sequence). The ends were cut back, 5 bases at V and 0 bases at J, with 13 bases in the middle. The CDR3 has 16 amino acids. CDR3 sequence (DNA): TGTGCCAGCAGCCCCGGGACCGGCACAACTAATGAAAAACTGTTTTTT. Protein product: CASSPGTGTTNEKLFF.

This chain uses TRBV3-1 with TRBJ2-7; D remains unclear. From germline, CDR1 is LGHDT and CDR2 YNNKEL (reference sequence). Trimming shortened V by 0 bases and J by 0 bases, and 9 bases separated the two germline ends. The CDR3 totals 15 residues. This CDR3 is CASSQEVSPSYEQYF. The CDR3 nucleotides read TGTGCCAGCAGCCAAGAGGTCTCACCCTCCTACGAGCAGTACTTC.